The TCR beta chain described here comes from a study of tumor-infiltrating lymphocytes in oesophageal squamous cell carcinoma. From the PCR reads, TCRdb called clonotypes with MiXCR, one entry per CDR3 protein. The table lists about 20,000 distinct CDR3 sequences, about 43% of them singletons. Germline V gene lookup returns CDR1 SEHNR and CDR2 FQNEAQ (reference sequence). V shed 5 bases and J 7 bases; nucleotides not matched to a gene: 10. The CDR3 covers 16 residues. The sequence was collected from a male donor with esophageal squamous cell carcinoma. Specimen: normal esophageal tissue next to the tumor. The V gene is TRBV7-9, the J gene TRBJ2-1; 11 bases line up with TRBD2. The chain's CDR3 is CASSPSSGRAKNEQFF. Written as DNA, the CDR3 is TGTGCCAGCAGCCCGAGTAGCGGGAGGGCCAAGAATGAGCAGTTCTTC.